The subject of this entry is one T cell receptor (beta chain). This specimen belongs to a study of blood T cell repertoires in COVID-19. Study overall: Acute-phase and convalescent COVID-19 samples originated in the United States, Italy and Spain. Nucleic acid was either cDNA or gDNA, and it came from T cells, B-cell-depleted T cells, or PBMCs.

Methods used by the authors: It was from reference gene primer amplification that nucleated cell counts were estimated. Sequencing used immunoSEQ multiplex PCR; TCRdb keeps in-frame clones, though not all of them. Clone size and the V and J calls come from that table; the DNA yielded D and trimming. The profile covers hundreds of thousands of clones, with approximately 89% appearing a single time and approximately 1.2% taken by the ten largest. Trimming removed 3 bases at V and 2 bases at J, with 15 bases between. This CDR3 contains 16 residues. Germline V gene data show CDR1 as SEHNR and CDR2 as FQNEAQ (reference sequence). Clinical histories supplied by participants themselves formed the basis of cohort assignment.

The V and J genes are TRBV7-9 and TRBJ2-3, with D perhaps matching TRBD2 (6 bases). Sequenced material: PBMCs or T cells enriched from blood (not recorded which). The sequence derives from a woman in her thirties or forties with acute COVID-19. This chain's CDR3 is CASSFRWTIFTDTQYF. CDR3 sequence (DNA): TGTGCCAGCAGCTTCCGGTGGACTATATTCACAGATACGCAGTATTTT.